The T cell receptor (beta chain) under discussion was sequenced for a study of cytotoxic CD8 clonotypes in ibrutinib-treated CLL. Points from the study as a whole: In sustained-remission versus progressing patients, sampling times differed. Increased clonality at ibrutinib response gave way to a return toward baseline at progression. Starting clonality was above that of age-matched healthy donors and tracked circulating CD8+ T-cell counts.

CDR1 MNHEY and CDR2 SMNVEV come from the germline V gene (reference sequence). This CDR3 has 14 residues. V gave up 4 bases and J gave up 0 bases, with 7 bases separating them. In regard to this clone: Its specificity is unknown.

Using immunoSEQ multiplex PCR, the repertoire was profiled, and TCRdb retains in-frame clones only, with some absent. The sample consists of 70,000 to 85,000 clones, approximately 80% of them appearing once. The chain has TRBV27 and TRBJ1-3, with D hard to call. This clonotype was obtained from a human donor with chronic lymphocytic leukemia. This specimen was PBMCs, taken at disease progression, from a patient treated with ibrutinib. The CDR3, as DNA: TGTGCCAGCAGTTCCCTCAGCTCTGGAAACACCATATATTTT. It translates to CASSSLSSGNTIYF.